These T cell receptor beta chains were read from a single sample in a study of cytomegalovirus exposure and HLA in healthy donors. Method: immunoSEQ multiplex PCR; TCRdb's copy keeps in-frame clones and lacks some. The sample lists 130,000 to 150,000 clones; 80% to 90% were seen once. Sequences were obtained from PBMCs. These receptors all stem from a woman between 18 and 29 years old in good health and CMV-seropositive. CDR3s include the opening cysteine and the closing phenylalanine or tryptophan. Each record gives: clone size, J gene, D gene, V gene, CDR3 DNA, CDR3 protein. A D gene is named only where the DNA matches it firmly. Clone size is given for some rows only: seen once, a few or many times, or a class if the clone is expanded.

clone_size: .
j_call: TRBJ1-4
d_call: .
v_call: TRBV30
cdr3_nt: TGTGCCTGGAGTGTTTTTTTCGGCGGCGATGAAAAACTGTTTTTT
cdr3_aa: CAWSVFFGGDEKLFF

clone_size: .
j_call: TRBJ1-2
d_call: TRBD1
v_call: TRBV29-1
cdr3_nt: TGCAGCGTCGAGGGACAGGAGCTGTCCGGCTACACCTTC
cdr3_aa: CSVEGQELSGYTF

clone_size: .
j_call: TRBJ2-7
d_call: .
v_call: TRBV11-3
cdr3_nt: TGTGCCAGCAGCAAGGATATTGTCGGGGAGCAGTACTTC
cdr3_aa: CASSKDIVGEQYF

clone_size: .
j_call: TRBJ1-2
d_call: .
v_call: TRBV29-1
cdr3_nt: TGCAGCTCACAAGGGGCTAGCGATGGCTACACCTTC
cdr3_aa: CSSQGASDGYTF

clone_size: .
j_call: TRBJ2-3
d_call: TRBD1
v_call: TRBV28
cdr3_nt: TGTGCCAGCTTCCCATTACCGGGACAGGGGGTCGATACGCAGTATTTT
cdr3_aa: CASFPLPGQGVDTQYF

clone_size: .
j_call: TRBJ1-2
d_call: .
v_call: TRBV6-5
cdr3_nt: TGTGCCAGCACCCTTTCGGCAGGGGTGTATGGCTACACCTTC
cdr3_aa: CASTLSAGVYGYTF

clone_size: .
j_call: TRBJ2-1
d_call: .
v_call: TRBV5-1
cdr3_nt: TGCGCCAGCAGCCCCAGCGGTCGCTACAATGAGCAGTTCTTC
cdr3_aa: CASSPSGRYNEQFF

clone_size: once
j_call: TRBJ1-5
d_call: .
v_call: TRBV28
cdr3_nt: TGTGCCAGCGCTCGGGGGCCCCAGCATTTT
cdr3_aa: CASARGPQHF

clone_size: .
j_call: TRBJ2-3
d_call: .
v_call: TRBV7-2
cdr3_nt: TGTGCCAGCAGCTTAAGAGGGGGTACGCAGTATTTT
cdr3_aa: CASSLRGGTQYF

clone_size: .
j_call: TRBJ1-5
d_call: .
v_call: TRBV27
cdr3_nt: TGTGCCAGCAGTGAGCTGCGTTCAGGGAGCAATCAGCCCCAGCATTTT
cdr3_aa: CASSELRSGSNQPQHF

clone_size: .
j_call: TRBJ1-4
d_call: .
v_call: TRBV18
cdr3_nt: TGTGCCAGCTCACCGGGTAGGGGTGGAGAAAAACTGTTTTTT
cdr3_aa: CASSPGRGGEKLFF

clone_size: .
j_call: TRBJ1-6
d_call: .
v_call: TRBV7-8
cdr3_nt: TGTGCCAGCAGCTTAAAAGGACGGACTACTACTAATTCACCCCTCCACTTT
cdr3_aa: CASSLKGRTTTNSPLHF

clone_size: .
j_call: TRBJ2-2
d_call: .
v_call: TRBV30
cdr3_nt: TGTGCCTGGAGTCTTTCAGGGCGCACCGGGGAGCTGTTTTTT
cdr3_aa: CAWSLSGRTGELFF

clone_size: .
j_call: TRBJ2-1
d_call: .
v_call: TRBV10-3
cdr3_nt: TGTGCCATCAGTGAGTCGGCTTATTACAATGAGCAGTTCTTC
cdr3_aa: CAISESAYYNEQFF

clone_size: .
j_call: TRBJ2-2
d_call: .
v_call: TRBV5-4
cdr3_nt: TGTGCCAGCAGCCCTCCCGGGACTCTGGGGACCGGGGAGCTGTTTTTT
cdr3_aa: CASSPPGTLGTGELFF

clone_size: .
j_call: TRBJ1-5
d_call: .
v_call: TRBV12-5
cdr3_nt: TGTGCTAGTGGTTTGGTAGAGGGCCTATCGGGCAATCAGCCCCAGCATTTT
cdr3_aa: CASGLVEGLSGNQPQHF

clone_size: .
j_call: TRBJ1-5
d_call: .
v_call: TRBV6-6
cdr3_nt: TGTGCCAGCAGCCAGGAAAGGCCCCAGCATTTT
cdr3_aa: CASSQERPQHF

clone_size: .
j_call: TRBJ2-3
d_call: .
v_call: TRBV7-9
cdr3_nt: TGTGCCAGCAGCGAAAGCGGGAGCACAGATACGCAGTATTTT
cdr3_aa: CASSESGSTDTQYF

clone_size: .
j_call: TRBJ2-1
d_call: TRBD2
v_call: TRBV29-1
cdr3_nt: TGCAGCGTCACGGGACTAGCGGGGGGCTCCTACAATGAGCAGTTCTTC
cdr3_aa: CSVTGLAGGSYNEQFF

clone_size: .
j_call: TRBJ2-3
d_call: TRBD1
v_call: TRBV9
cdr3_nt: TGTGCCAGCCAGAGGACAGGGAGTGTGGGCACAGATACGCAGTATTTT
cdr3_aa: CASQRTGSVGTDTQYF

clone_size: .
j_call: TRBJ1-2
d_call: .
v_call: TRBV11-2
cdr3_nt: TGTGCCAGCAGCTTCCGGGCAGGGGCAGGGGCTAACTATGGCTACACCTTC
cdr3_aa: CASSFRAGAGANYGYTF

clone_size: .
j_call: TRBJ1-6
d_call: TRBD1
v_call: TRBV2
cdr3_nt: TGTGCCAGCAGGGACCCGGGACAGGAGGAACGGGGGAATTCACCCCTCCACTTT
cdr3_aa: CASRDPGQEERGNSPLHF

clone_size: .
j_call: TRBJ1-1
d_call: .
v_call: TRBV27
cdr3_nt: TGTGCCAGCAGTTTCCAGGGCGGCACTGAAGCTTTCTTT
cdr3_aa: CASSFQGGTEAFF

clone_size: .
j_call: TRBJ1-2
d_call: TRBD1
v_call: TRBV7-3
cdr3_nt: TGTGCCAGCAGCCCCGGGACAGGGGGATCGGGCGGCTACACCTTC
cdr3_aa: CASSPGTGGSGGYTF

clone_size: .
j_call: TRBJ1-3
d_call: TRBD1
v_call: TRBV4-1
cdr3_nt: TGCGCCAGCAGCCAAGAGGGACAGGGCGCTGGAAACACCATATATTTT
cdr3_aa: CASSQEGQGAGNTIYF

clone_size: .
j_call: TRBJ2-7
d_call: .
v_call: TRBV10-3
cdr3_nt: TGTGCCATCAGTGAACAGGGCTACGAGCAGTACTTC
cdr3_aa: CAISEQGYEQYF

clone_size: .
j_call: TRBJ2-2
d_call: .
v_call: TRBV19
cdr3_nt: TGTGCCAGTAGTATAGATCCCCGCGGGGAGCTGTTTTTT
cdr3_aa: CASSIDPRGELFF

clone_size: .
j_call: TRBJ1-2
d_call: TRBD1
v_call: TRBV19
cdr3_nt: TGTGCCAGCACCGGGACAGGCTATGGCTACACCTTC
cdr3_aa: CASTGTGYGYTF

clone_size: .
j_call: TRBJ2-3
d_call: TRBD2
v_call: TRBV19
cdr3_nt: TGTGCCAGTAAGCGGGGGGGGTCAGATACGCAGTATTTT
cdr3_aa: CASKRGGSDTQYF

clone_size: .
j_call: TRBJ1-1
d_call: .
v_call: TRBV28
cdr3_nt: TGTGCCACTACCGACAGGATGAACACTGAAGCTTTCTTT
cdr3_aa: CATTDRMNTEAFF

clone_size: .
j_call: TRBJ2-7
d_call: TRBD1
v_call: TRBV29-1
cdr3_nt: TGCAGCGTCTTGGGGACAGGGAGCTCCTACGAGCAGTACTTC
cdr3_aa: CSVLGTGSSYEQYF

clone_size: .
j_call: TRBJ2-7
d_call: .
v_call: TRBV28
cdr3_nt: TGTGCCAGCAGTTTAAAACCCGGGCGGGACTACGAGCAGTACTTC
cdr3_aa: CASSLKPGRDYEQYF

clone_size: .
j_call: TRBJ2-1
d_call: .
v_call: TRBV30
cdr3_nt: TGTGCCTGGACATTCTCCTACAATGAGCAGTTCTTC
cdr3_aa: CAWTFSYNEQFF

clone_size: few
j_call: TRBJ2-3
d_call: .
v_call: TRBV5-4
cdr3_nt: TGTGCCAGCAGCTTGGTCGCACTAGCCCGCACAGATACGCAGTATTTT
cdr3_aa: CASSLVALARTDTQYF

clone_size: few
j_call: TRBJ2-7
d_call: TRBD1
v_call: TRBV6-5
cdr3_nt: TGTGCCAGCAGCTCCGGGACAGGGTCCTCCTTC
cdr3_aa: CASSSGTGSSF

clone_size: .
j_call: TRBJ1-5
d_call: .
v_call: TRBV7-9
cdr3_nt: TGTGCCAGCAGCTTCGACACAGGTTATAGCAATCAGCCCCAGCATTTT
cdr3_aa: CASSFDTGYSNQPQHF

clone_size: .
j_call: TRBJ1-6
d_call: .
v_call: TRBV6-5
cdr3_nt: TGTGCCAGCAGTTACTCGCGCGGGTATAATGGTTCACCCCTCCACTTT
cdr3_aa: CASSYSRGYNGSPLHF

clone_size: .
j_call: TRBJ1-5
d_call: .
v_call: TRBV9
cdr3_nt: TGTGCCAGCAGCGTAGGCCAGAATAGCAATCAGCCCCAGCATTTT
cdr3_aa: CASSVGQNSNQPQHF

clone_size: .
j_call: TRBJ2-5
d_call: .
v_call: TRBV6-5
cdr3_nt: TGTGCCAGCAGTACCCTAACGGGGGTCCAAGAGACCCAGTACTTC
cdr3_aa: CASSTLTGVQETQYF

clone_size: .
j_call: TRBJ1-5
d_call: .
v_call: TRBV19
cdr3_nt: TGTGCCAGTAGATTCACGGGCCAGGGTAGCAATCAGCCCCAGCATTTT
cdr3_aa: CASRFTGQGSNQPQHF

clone_size: .
j_call: TRBJ1-4
d_call: .
v_call: TRBV11-2
cdr3_nt: TGTGCCAGCAGCCACACAGGGATTAATGAAAAACTGTTTTTT
cdr3_aa: CASSHTGINEKLFF

clone_size: once
j_call: TRBJ2-2
d_call: TRBD2
v_call: TRBV7-2
cdr3_nt: TGTGCCAGCAGCTTCCGGGGACTAGCGGTCGGTGCGAACACCGGGGAGCTGTTTTTT
cdr3_aa: CASSFRGLAVGANTGELFF